Presented here are 15 T cell receptor beta chains from one specimen sequenced in a study of blood T cell repertoires in COVID-19. Method: immunoSEQ multiplex PCR; TCRdb's copy keeps in-frame clones and lacks some. This table holds tens of thousands of clones, approximately 80% found once. Material: peripheral blood. The receptors come from a human donor in a cohort sampled during active COVID-19.

The gene calls are TRBV11-3 and TRBJ2-3; 11 bases map to TRBD2. CDR3 length equals 17 residues. CDR1 is SGHNT, CDR2 YENEEA, per germline. The trim removed 4 bases at V and 2 bases at J, leaving 8 bases unmatched. CDR3 DNA sequence: TGTGCCAGCAGCTACGAGATGACTAGCGGGAACACAGATACGCAGTATTTT. Its translation: CASSYEMTSGNTDTQYF.

This clone occurred once. The chain's CDR3 is CASSYRTGGTEAFF. CDR3 bases: TGTGCCAGCAGTTACCGAACAGGGGGCACTGAAGCTTTCTTT. This chain joins TRBV6-6 and TRBJ1-1, with TRBD1 identical over 8 bases. CDR3 length: 14 amino acids. Germline assignment: CDR1 MNHNY and CDR2 SVGAGI (reference sequence). V gave up 2 bases and J gave up 4 bases; unmatched junction bases: 3.

The chain recombines TRBV7-8 with TRBJ1-2; a weak D match, TRBD1 (5 bases). The CDR3 consists of 14 residues. The V end lost 0 bases, the J end lost 3 bases, and 8 bases lay between the germline ends. Germline V gene data show CDR1 as SGHVS and CDR2 as FQNEAQ. The chain's CDR3 is CASSLAGTHYGYTF. The CDR3 DNA is TGTGCCAGCAGCTTAGCGGGGACTCACTATGGCTACACCTTC.

The gene calls are TRBV4-3 and TRBJ1-1, with D possibly TRBD1 on 6 matching bases. The V gene's germline CDR1 is LGHNA and CDR2 YSLEER. The CDR3 contains 16 residues. Deletions cut 1 base from V and 0 bases from J, with 12 bases between. Here the CDR3 reads CASSQGLGQMNTEAFF. CDR3 sequence (DNA): TGCGCCAGCAGCCAAGGACTTGGACAGATGAACACTGAAGCTTTCTTT.

This clone was detected only a few times. This chain joins TRBV7-6 and TRBJ2-5; 10 nucleotides agree with TRBD2. The V segment lost 1 base and the J segment 4 bases; nucleotides outside the gene matches: 6. The CDR3 runs to 16 residues. In germline, CDR1 is SGHVS, CDR2 FNYEAQ. The CDR3 region is CASSLGPSGGGETQYF. Written as DNA, the CDR3 is TGTGCCAGCAGCTTAGGGCCTAGCGGGGGTGGAGAGACCCAGTACTTC.

The V call is TRBV5-1, the J call TRBJ2-1; D possibly corresponds to TRBD1 (6 bases). CDR3 length: 16 amino acids. CDR1 is SGHRS, CDR2 YFSETQ, per germline. Trimming shortened V by 3 bases and J by 5 bases, and 18 bases separated the two germline ends. The CDR3 loop reads CASSWAPGALNNEQFF. Here the CDR3 DNA reads TGCGCCAGCAGCTGGGCCCCAGGGGCGCTAAACAATGAGCAGTTCTTC.

The V call is TRBV28, the J call TRBJ1-2; D remains ambiguous. With 6 bases removed from V and 5 bases from J, the gap between germline ends came to 22 bases. The CDR3 length is 16 residues. CDR1 is MDHEN, CDR2 SYDVKM, per germline. The CDR3 DNA follows: TGTGCCAGCAGACCCATTTTGTCTCTGGCTTTGTATGGCTACACCTTC. Amino acid sequence: CASRPILSLALYGYTF.

DNA for the CDR3: TGTGCCACCAGTGACCGACTAGCGGGGGAGCGGAAGCGGGAGACCCAGTACTTC. Translated: CATSDRLAGERKRETQYF. The rearrangement joins TRBV24-1 to TRBJ2-5; 12 nucleotides line up with TRBD2. This CDR3 has 18 residues. J lost 5 bases, V lost 4 bases, and 13 bases had no gene match. The germline gives CDR1 KGHDR, CDR2 SFDVKD.

CDR3 nucleotide sequence: TGTGCCAGCACCCAAGGAAAAGGGCCGGGGGAGACCCAGTACTTC. The encoded protein is CASTQGKGPGETQYF. The V and J genes are TRBV25-1 and TRBJ2-5; TRBD2 might be the D (5 bases). The germline V gene encodes CDR1 MGHDK and CDR2 SYGVNS. CDR3 length: 15 residues. Trimming shortened V by 7 bases and J by 5 bases, and 20 bases separated the two germline ends.

V usage is TRBV6-6 and J usage is TRBJ2-7; 8 nucleotides align to TRBD2. The CDR3 contains 15 residues. V shed 2 bases, J shed 5 bases, and the junction held 8 bases outside the gene matches. Per germline, CDR1 MNHNY and CDR2 SVGAGI (reference sequence). CDR3 protein: CASSYRGGEGDEQYF. Here the CDR3 DNA reads TGTGCCAGCAGTTACCGGGGGGGCGAAGGGGACGAGCAGTACTTC.

The chain combines TRBV10-3 with TRBJ2-1; maybe TRBD2 (5 bases). CDR1 and CDR2 from the germline V gene are ENHRY and SYGVKD. Trimming left V 3 bases short and J 6 bases short, with 6 bases between. CDR3 length: 12 amino acids. The CDR3 sequence: CAISEGGNEQFF. The CDR3 region has the DNA TGTGCCATCAGTGAAGGAGGCAATGAGCAGTTCTTC.

This chain connects TRBV2 to TRBJ1-3; D possibly corresponds to TRBD1 (5 bases). The CDR3 has 15 residues. Germline V CDR1 and CDR2: SNHLY, FYNNEI. Trimming pared 2 bases from V and 2 bases from J, leaving 10 bases between. Here the CDR3 DNA reads TGTGCCAGCAGTGAACCCCGGGGGGCTGGAAACACCATATATTTT. Its translation is CASSEPRGAGNTIYF. Based on the CDR3 plus reference TRBV2 and TRBJ1-3, the full variable domain is EPEVTQTPSHQVTQMGQEVILRCVPISNHLYFYWYRQILGQKVEFLVSFYNNEISEKSEIFDDQFSVERPDGSNFTLKIRSTKLEDSAMYFCASSEPRGAGNTIYFGEGSWLTVV.

The chain joins TRBV4-3 to TRBJ1-2; the D gene is possibly TRBD1 (5 bases). The CDR3 has 15 residues. From germline, CDR1 is LGHNA and CDR2 YSLEER. The V end lost 4 bases, the J end lost 3 bases, and 15 bases lay between the germline ends. The chain's CDR3 is CASSLNRGSDYGYTF. CDR3 DNA: TGCGCCAGCAGCCTAAATAGGGGATCAGACTATGGCTACACCTTC.

The chain carries TRBV28 and TRBJ1-5; 9 bases fit TRBD1. Per germline, CDR1 MDHEN and CDR2 SYDVKM. There are 14 residues in the CDR3. With V trimmed by 8 bases and J by 9 bases, 11 bases remained unmatched. The CDR3 region is CASGSGTGIRPQHF. In DNA form, the CDR3 reads TGTGCCAGCGGATCCGGGACAGGGATACGGCCCCAGCATTTT.

The chain carries TRBV6-5 and TRBJ2-6; 7 bases line up with TRBD1. This CDR3 region has 12 residues. Germline V CDR1 and CDR2: MNHEY, SVGAGI. CDR3 protein: CVAGGPFNVLTF. The CDR3 nucleotides are TGTGTCGCAGGGGGACCCTTCAACGTCCTGACTTTC.